Here is one T cell receptor (beta chain) with its context. Its specificity is unknown. Sequenced by immunoSEQ multiplex PCR; TCRdb stores in-frame clones only, minus some. The repertoire holds over 2,000,000 clones, with 80% to 95% as singletons. The source of the sample is a study of shared clonotypes between healthy human individuals. Overall study context: The study enrolled a couple of women and a few men aged 18 to 49.

The naive CD8 fraction comprised CD45RO-negative cells positively selected for CCR7 and excluded terminally differentiated effector memory CD45RA+ cells. Within Nashville, Tennessee resided all donors, each a Caucasian adult. CDR1 SEHNR and CDR2 FQNEAQ come from the germline V gene (reference sequence). The CDR3 is made up of 13 amino acids. V lost 1 base and J lost 4, with 7 bases in between. Study observations and caveats: Read depth was anticipated to influence clonotype sharing among donors. Some clonotypes were shared by all four sorted-subset donors, while others were not shared. The non-shared ones had lower generation probabilities than the shared ones.

The V call is TRBV7-9, the J call TRBJ2-5; no firm D call. The TCR comes from a man aged 18-30 years in good health. Some clones in this sample may be carry-over from other donors' samples. Sequenced input: naive CD8+ T cells from PBMCs. CDR3 region: CASSLDFGETQYF. As DNA, the CDR3 is TGTGCCAGCAGCTTAGATTTTGGAGAGACCCAGTACTTC.